Listed below are T cell receptor beta chains from one sample, sequenced in a study of shared clonotypes between healthy human individuals. The protocol was immunoSEQ multiplex PCR, while the TCRdb copy is restricted to in-frame clones and leaves out a portion. The repertoire has about 1.9 million clones, over 85% of them found once; the top ten carry approximately 1.6%. The source material was naive CD8+ T cells from PBMCs. These receptors all stem from a man aged 18 to 30 in good health. Some clones in this sample may be carry-over from other donors' samples. Each CDR3 is given with its conserved first and last residue. Each record gives: V gene, J gene, clone size, D gene, CDR3 DNA, CDR3 protein. A D gene is named only where the DNA matches it firmly. Clone size is given for some rows only: seen once, a few or many times, or a class if the clone is expanded.

>TRBV28|TRBJ1-1|-|TRBD1
TGTGCCAGCAGTAGGACAGGGATGTACACTGAAGCTTTCTTT
CASSRTGMYTEAFF
>TRBV28|TRBJ2-1|-|-
TGTGCCAGCAGTTGGCCGGCCTCCGCGAATGAGCAGTTCTTC
CASSWPASANEQFF
>TRBV5-8|TRBJ2-7|-|TRBD1
TGTGCCAGCAGCGTGGCGAAGGACAGGTTCTACGAGCAGTACTTC
CASSVAKDRFYEQYF
>TRBV9|TRBJ2-7|-|TRBD1
TGTGCCAGCAGCGTAGGGGGACAGCCTTCCGACGAGCAGTACTTC
CASSVGGQPSDEQYF
>TRBV27|TRBJ2-7|-|-
TGTGCCAGCAGTTTGATCCGGGACTTCAACTACGAGCAGTACTTC
CASSLIRDFNYEQYF
>TRBV28|TRBJ1-1|once|-
TGTGCCAGCAGACCGGTTCGTGGGGTTTACGATGAAGCTTTCTTT
CASRPVRGVYDEAFF
>TRBV28|TRBJ1-1|-|-
TGTGCCAGCAGTCCCATCGGGGTAGGGACTGAAGCTTTCTTT
CASSPIGVGTEAFF
>TRBV2|TRBJ2-2|-|-
TGTGCCAGCATAGGGGTCGGCGCCACGAACACCGGGGAGCTGTTTTTT
CASIGVGATNTGELFF
>TRBV4-1|TRBJ2-3|-|-
TGCGCCAGCAGCCAAGATCGGGGTTCGACAGATACGCAGTATTTT
CASSQDRGSTDTQYF
>TRBV6-5|TRBJ2-3|-|-
TGTGCCAGCAGTTACTCGACGTGGGGCACAGATACGCAGTATTTT
CASSYSTWGTDTQYF
>TRBV19|TRBJ1-1|-|TRBD1
TGTGCCAGTAGTCCAGGACAGGACACTGAAGCTTTCTTT
CASSPGQDTEAFF
>TRBV28|TRBJ2-1|-|-
TGTGCCAGCAGTCCCCAAGGTGGTGGTGAGCAGTTCTTC
CASSPQGGGEQFF
>TRBV13|TRBJ1-1|-|-
TGTGCCAGCAGCTTACGGGATTTGAACACTGAAGCTTTCTTT
CASSLRDLNTEAFF
>TRBV7-9|TRBJ2-1|-|TRBD2
TGTGCCAGCAGCTCTGGGACTAGCGGGAGGAATGAGCAGTTCTTC
CASSSGTSGRNEQFF
>TRBV9|TRBJ1-2|-|TRBD1
TGTGCCAGCAGCAAGCGACAGGGGCCCTCTAGTTATGGCTACACCTTC
CASSKRQGPSSYGYTF
>TRBV6-1|TRBJ2-7|-|TRBD2
TGTGCCAGCAGTGAAGGTCCTAGCGGGATCTCCTACGAGCAGTACTTC
CASSEGPSGISYEQYF
>TRBV10-2|TRBJ1-5|once|TRBD1
TGCGCCAGCAGTGCCGGGACAGGGGTCAATCAGCCCCAGCATTTT
CASSAGTGVNQPQHF
>TRBV7-9|TRBJ1-2|-|-
TGTGCCAGCAGCGACCCCCTCTATAGGGACTATGGCTACACCTTC
CASSDPLYRDYGYTF